This T cell receptor (beta chain) stems from a study of cytomegalovirus exposure and HLA in healthy donors. This clone was detected only a few times. The J segment lost 8 bases and the V segment lost 7 bases, leaving 9 bases of the junction unmatched. Germline lookup yields CDR1 SGHTA and CDR2 FQGTGA. This CDR3 region has 14 residues. Primers included in the PCR were 60 Vbeta and 13 Jbeta primers. Measured with immunoSEQ multiplex PCR; TCRdb has only the in-frame clones, and not every one. The sample gives about 130,000 clones, over 60% of which show up once; approximately 2.9% is in the top ten. The origin of this receptor is a human donor in good health. Input material: PBMCs. The rearrangement joins TRBV7-3 to TRBJ2-2, with TRBD2 matching 8 bases. The CDR3 region is CASTSAGGEGELFF. The CDR3 region has the DNA TGTGCCAGCACCTCCGCGGGAGGAGAGGGGGAGCTGTTTTTT.